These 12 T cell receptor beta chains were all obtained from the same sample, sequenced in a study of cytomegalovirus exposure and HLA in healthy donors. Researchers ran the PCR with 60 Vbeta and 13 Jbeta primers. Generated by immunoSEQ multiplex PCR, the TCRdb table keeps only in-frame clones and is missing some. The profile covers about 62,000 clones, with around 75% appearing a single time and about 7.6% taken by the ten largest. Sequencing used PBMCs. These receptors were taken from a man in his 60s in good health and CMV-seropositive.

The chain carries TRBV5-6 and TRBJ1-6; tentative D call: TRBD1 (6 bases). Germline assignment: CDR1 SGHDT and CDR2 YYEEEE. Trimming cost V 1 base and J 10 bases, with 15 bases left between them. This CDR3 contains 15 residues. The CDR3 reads CASSLTDREVSPLHF. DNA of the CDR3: TGTGCCAGCAGCTTGACGGACAGAGAGGTCTCACCCCTCCACTTT.

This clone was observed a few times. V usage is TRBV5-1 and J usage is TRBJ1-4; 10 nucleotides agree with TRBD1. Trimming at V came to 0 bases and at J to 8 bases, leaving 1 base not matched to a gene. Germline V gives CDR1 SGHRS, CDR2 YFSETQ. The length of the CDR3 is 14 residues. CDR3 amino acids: CASSLGQGAEKLFF. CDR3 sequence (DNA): TGCGCCAGCAGCTTGGGACAGGGGGCGGAAAAACTGTTTTTT.

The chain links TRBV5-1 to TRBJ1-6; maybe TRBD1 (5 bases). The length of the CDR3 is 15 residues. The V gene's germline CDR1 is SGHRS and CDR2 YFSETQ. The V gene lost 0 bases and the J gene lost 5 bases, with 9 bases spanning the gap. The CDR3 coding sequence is TGCGCCAGCAGCTTGGATACGGGGGATAATTCACCCCTCCACTTT. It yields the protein CASSLDTGDNSPLHF.

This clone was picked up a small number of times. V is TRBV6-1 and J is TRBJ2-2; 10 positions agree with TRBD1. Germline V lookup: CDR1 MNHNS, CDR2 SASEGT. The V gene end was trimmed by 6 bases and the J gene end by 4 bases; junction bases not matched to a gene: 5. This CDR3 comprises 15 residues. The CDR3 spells CASRTRDRGTGELFF. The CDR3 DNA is TGTGCCAGCAGAACCCGGGACAGGGGCACCGGGGAGCTGTTTTTT.

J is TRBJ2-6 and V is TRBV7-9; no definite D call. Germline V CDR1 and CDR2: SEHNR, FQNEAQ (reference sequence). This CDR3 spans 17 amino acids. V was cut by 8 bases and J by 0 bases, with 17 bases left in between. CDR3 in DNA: TGTGCCAGCGGAGCTTGGGTCGTAAGCTCTGGGGCCAACGTCCTGACTTTC. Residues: CASGAWVVSSGANVLTF.

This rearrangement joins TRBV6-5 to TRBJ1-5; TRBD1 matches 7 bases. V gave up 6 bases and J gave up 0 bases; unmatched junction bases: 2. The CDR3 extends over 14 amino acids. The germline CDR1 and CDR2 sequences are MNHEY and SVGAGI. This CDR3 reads CASRRTGSNQPQHF. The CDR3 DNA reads TGTGCCAGCAGGAGGACAGGTAGCAATCAGCCCCAGCATTTT.

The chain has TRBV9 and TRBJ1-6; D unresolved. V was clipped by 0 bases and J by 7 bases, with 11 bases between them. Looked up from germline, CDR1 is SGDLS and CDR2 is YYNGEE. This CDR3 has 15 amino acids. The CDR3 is CASSVEGWENSPLHF. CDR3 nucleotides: TGTGCCAGCAGCGTAGAAGGGTGGGAGAATTCACCCCTCCACTTT.

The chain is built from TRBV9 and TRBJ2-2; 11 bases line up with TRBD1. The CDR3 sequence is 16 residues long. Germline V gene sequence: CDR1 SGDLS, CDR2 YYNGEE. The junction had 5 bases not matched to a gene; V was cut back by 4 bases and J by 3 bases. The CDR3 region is CASSFGQGAYTGELFF. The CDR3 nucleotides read TGTGCCAGCAGCTTCGGACAGGGGGCTTACACCGGGGAGCTGTTTTTT.

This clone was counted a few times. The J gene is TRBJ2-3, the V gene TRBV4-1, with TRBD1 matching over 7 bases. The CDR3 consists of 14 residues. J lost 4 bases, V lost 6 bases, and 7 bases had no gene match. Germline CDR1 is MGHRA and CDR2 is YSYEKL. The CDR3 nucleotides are TGCGCCAGCAGATCAGTCCAGGGGGCAGATACGCAGTATTTT. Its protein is CASRSVQGADTQYF.

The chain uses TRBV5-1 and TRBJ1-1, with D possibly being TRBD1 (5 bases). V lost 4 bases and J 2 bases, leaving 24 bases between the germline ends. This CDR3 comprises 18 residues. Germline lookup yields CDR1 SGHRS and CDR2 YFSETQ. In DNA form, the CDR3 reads TGCGCCAGCAGCATACAAGGGACTTCTGGACCCTCAAACACTGAAGCTTTCTTT. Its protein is CASSIQGTSGPSNTEAFF.

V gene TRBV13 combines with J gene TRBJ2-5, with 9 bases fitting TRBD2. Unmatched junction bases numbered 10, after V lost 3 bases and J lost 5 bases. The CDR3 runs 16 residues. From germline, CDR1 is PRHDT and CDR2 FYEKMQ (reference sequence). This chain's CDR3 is CASSFAGREGRETQYF. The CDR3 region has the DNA TGTGCCAGCAGCTTCGCCGGGCGGGAGGGCCGGGAGACCCAGTACTTC. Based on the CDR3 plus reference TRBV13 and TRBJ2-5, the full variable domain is AAGVIQSPRHLIKEKRETATLKCYPIPRHDTVYWYQQGPGQDPQFLISFYEKMQSDKGSIPDRFSAQQFSDYHSELNMSSLELGDSALYFCASSFAGREGRETQYFGPGTRLLVL.

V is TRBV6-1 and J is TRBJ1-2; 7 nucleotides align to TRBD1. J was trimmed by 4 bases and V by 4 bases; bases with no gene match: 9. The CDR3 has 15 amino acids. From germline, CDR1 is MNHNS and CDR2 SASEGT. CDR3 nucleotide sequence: TGTGCCAGCAGTGGCGGATCGGGACAGTTCTATGGCTACACCTTC. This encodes CASSGGSGQFYGYTF.